The clone carrying this T cell receptor beta chain was detected once. The antigen remains unidentified. The germline V gene has CDR1 SGHRS and CDR2 YFSETQ. J gave up 4 bases and V 4 bases, and 3 bases lay outside the gene matches. The CDR3 extends over 14 amino acids. The sample is drawn from a study of shared clonotypes between healthy human individuals. Whole-study findings and limits: When compared with the clonotypes that were shared by all four sorted-subset donors, the non-shared clonotypes turned out to have lower generation probabilities.

TCRdb's table, derived via immunoSEQ multiplex PCR, lists solely in-frame clones and lacks some. The data contain about 340,000 clones, less than 75% of them singletons. The receptor was isolated from a man under 40 in good health. The chain couples TRBV5-1 to TRBJ2-5; TRBD2 aligns across 11 bases. What was sequenced was memory CD4+ T cells sorted from blood. The subset was: CD45RA-negative fraction. CDR3 nucleotides: TGCGCCAGCAGCACTAGCGGGAGCGTAGAGACCCAGTACTTC. This translates into CASSTSGSVETQYF.